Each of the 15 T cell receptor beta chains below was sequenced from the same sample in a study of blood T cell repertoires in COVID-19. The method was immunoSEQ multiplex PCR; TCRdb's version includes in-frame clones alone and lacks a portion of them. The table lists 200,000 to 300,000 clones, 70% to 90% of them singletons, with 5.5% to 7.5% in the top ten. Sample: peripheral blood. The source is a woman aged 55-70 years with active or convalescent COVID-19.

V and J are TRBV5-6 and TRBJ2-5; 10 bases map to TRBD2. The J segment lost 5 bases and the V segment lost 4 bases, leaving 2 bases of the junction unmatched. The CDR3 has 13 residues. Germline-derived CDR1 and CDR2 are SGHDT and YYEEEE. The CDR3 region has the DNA TGTGCCAGCAGCCCGGGACTAGCGGAGACCCAGTACTTC. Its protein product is CASSPGLAETQYF.

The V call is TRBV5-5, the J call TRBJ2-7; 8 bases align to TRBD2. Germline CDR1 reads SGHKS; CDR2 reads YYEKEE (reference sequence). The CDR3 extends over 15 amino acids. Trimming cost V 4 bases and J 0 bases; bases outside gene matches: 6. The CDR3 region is CASSREGTSSYEQYF. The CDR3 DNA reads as TGTGCCAGCAGCAGGGAGGGGACTAGCTCCTACGAGCAGTACTTC.

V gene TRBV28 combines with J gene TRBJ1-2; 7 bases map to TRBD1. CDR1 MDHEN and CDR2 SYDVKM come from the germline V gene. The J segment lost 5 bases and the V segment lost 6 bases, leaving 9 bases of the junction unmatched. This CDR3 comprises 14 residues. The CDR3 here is CASRAPGQTYGYTF. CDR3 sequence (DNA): TGTGCCAGCAGGGCACCGGGACAGACTTATGGCTACACCTTC.

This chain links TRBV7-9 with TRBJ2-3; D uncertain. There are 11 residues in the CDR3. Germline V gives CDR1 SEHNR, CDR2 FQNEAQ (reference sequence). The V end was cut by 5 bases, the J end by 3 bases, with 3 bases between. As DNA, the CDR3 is TGTGCCAGCAGCCAGACAGATACGCAGTATTTT. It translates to CASSQTDTQYF.

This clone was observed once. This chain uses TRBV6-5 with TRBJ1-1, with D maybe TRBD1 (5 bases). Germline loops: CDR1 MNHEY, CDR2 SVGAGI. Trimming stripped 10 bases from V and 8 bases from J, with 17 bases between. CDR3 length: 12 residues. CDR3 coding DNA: TGTGCCACCAGATTAGGGGCCCGGGAAGCTTTCTTT. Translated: CATRLGAREAFF.

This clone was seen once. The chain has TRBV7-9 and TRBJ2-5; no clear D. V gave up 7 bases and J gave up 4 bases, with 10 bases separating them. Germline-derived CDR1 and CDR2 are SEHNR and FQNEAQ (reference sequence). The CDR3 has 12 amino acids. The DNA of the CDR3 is TGTGCCAGCACCACAACGAGAGAGACCCAGTACTTC. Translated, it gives CASTTTRETQYF.

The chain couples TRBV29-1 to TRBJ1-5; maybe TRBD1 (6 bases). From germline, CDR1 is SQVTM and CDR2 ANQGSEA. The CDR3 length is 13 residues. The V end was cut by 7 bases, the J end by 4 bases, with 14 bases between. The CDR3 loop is CSATTGTNQPQHF. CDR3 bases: TGCAGCGCTACAACAGGGACGAATCAGCCCCAGCATTTT.

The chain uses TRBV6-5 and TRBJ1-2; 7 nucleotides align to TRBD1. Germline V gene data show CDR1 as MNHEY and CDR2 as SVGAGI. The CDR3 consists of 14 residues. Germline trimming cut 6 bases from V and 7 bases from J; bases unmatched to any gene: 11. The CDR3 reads CASRLRQGISGYTF. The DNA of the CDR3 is TGTGCCAGCAGGTTGAGACAGGGAATAAGTGGCTACACCTTC.

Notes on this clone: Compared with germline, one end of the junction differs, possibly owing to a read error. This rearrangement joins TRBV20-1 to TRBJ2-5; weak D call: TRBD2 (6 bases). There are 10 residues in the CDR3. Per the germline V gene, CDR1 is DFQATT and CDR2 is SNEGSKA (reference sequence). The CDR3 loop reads CTLAQETQYF. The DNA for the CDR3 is TGTACACTAGCCCAAGAGACCCAGTACTTC.

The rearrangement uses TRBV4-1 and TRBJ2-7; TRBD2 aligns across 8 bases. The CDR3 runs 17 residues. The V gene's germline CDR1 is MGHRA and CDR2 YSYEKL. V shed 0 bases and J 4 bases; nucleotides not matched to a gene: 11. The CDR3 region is CASSQDGGLAGLYEQYF. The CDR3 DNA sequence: TGCGCCAGCAGCCAAGATGGTGGACTAGCAGGACTTTACGAGCAGTACTTC.

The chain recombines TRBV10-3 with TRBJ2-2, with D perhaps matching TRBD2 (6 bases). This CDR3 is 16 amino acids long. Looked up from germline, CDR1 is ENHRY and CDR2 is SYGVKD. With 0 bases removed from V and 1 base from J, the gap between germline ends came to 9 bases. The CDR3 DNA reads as TGTGCCATCAGTGAGTCCCCGGGACTGAACACCGGGGAGCTGTTTTTT. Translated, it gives CAISESPGLNTGELFF.

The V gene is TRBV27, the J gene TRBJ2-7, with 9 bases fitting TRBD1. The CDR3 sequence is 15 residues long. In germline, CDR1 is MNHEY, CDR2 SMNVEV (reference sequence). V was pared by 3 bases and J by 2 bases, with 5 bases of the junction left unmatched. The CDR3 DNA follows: TGTGCCAGCAGTTTCACCGGGACAGGGCCCTACGAGCAGTACTTC. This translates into CASSFTGTGPYEQYF.

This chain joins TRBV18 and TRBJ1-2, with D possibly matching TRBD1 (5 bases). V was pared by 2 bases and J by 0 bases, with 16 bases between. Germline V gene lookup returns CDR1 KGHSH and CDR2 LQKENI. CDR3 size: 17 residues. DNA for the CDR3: TGTGCCAGCTCACCAAACTTGCCAGGGTCCCCTAACTATGGCTACACCTTC. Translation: CASSPNLPGSPNYGYTF.

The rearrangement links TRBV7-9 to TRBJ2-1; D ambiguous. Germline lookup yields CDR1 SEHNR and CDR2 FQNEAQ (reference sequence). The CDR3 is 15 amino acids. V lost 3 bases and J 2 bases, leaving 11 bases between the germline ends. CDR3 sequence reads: CASSFVANPYNEQFF. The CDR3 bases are TGTGCCAGCAGCTTCGTCGCGAACCCCTACAATGAGCAGTTCTTC.

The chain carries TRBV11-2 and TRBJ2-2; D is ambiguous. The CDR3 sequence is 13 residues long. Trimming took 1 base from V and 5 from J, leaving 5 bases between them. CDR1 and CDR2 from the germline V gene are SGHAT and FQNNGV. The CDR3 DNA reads TGTGCCAGCAGCTTAGGCGGAACCGGGGAGCTGTTTTTT. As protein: CASSLGGTGELFF.